What follows are 28 T cell receptor beta chains derived from one specimen sequenced in a study of CD8 T cells in Susac syndrome (dated by TCRdb to between 2017 and 2020). The library was built by means of the immunoSEQ multiplex PCR assay. RNA was extracted using the RNeasy kit, and about 0.45 to 1 microgram was reverse transcribed with random hexamers. The public reads were run again by TCRdb, first through fastp at Q25 and then through MiXCR, and only productive beta chains were kept. CDR3 protein sequences are deduplicated, and each keeps its most common genes and DNA. The sample profile shows roughly 330,000 distinct CDR3 sequences; about 92% of them were found once. Of the sample, about 0.07% falls within the top ten clones. Sample: CD4+ T cells from PBMCs. The receptors shown here come from a human donor with multiple sclerosis.

The chain uses TRBV9 and TRBJ2-3, with D uncertain. The CDR3 totals 14 residues. V was clipped by 0 bases and J by 2 bases, with 7 bases between them. The germline V gene has CDR1 SGDLS and CDR2 YYNGEE. CDR3 sequence reads: CASSVVDFTDTQYF. CDR3 DNA sequence: TGTGCCAGCAGCGTAGTAGACTTCACAGATACGCAGTATTTT.

This chain joins TRBV6-6 and TRBJ1-1; perhaps TRBD1 as D (5 bases). The germline V and J ends were trimmed by 2 bases and 0 bases, with 13 bases remaining between them. CDR3 length equals 16 residues. The germline gives CDR1 MNHNY, CDR2 SVGAGI (reference sequence). The DNA of the CDR3 is TGTGCCAGCAGTTACGCGCCGGGGGGAATGAACACTGAAGCTTTCTTT. This sequence encodes CASSYAPGGMNTEAFF.

This rearrangement joins TRBV7-2 to TRBJ1-6; TRBD1 might be the D (5 bases). V dropped 5 bases and J dropped 0 bases, with 14 bases sitting between them. Germline loops: CDR1 SGHTA, CDR2 FQGNSA. This CDR3 comprises 17 residues. In DNA, the CDR3 is TGTGCCAGCAGCCCTGGGACGGCGAGCTCCTATAATTCACCCCTCCACTTT. Its translation: CASSPGTASSYNSPLHF.

The J gene is TRBJ2-6, the V gene TRBV24-1; D unclear. The CDR3 extends over 15 amino acids. CDR1 and CDR2 from the germline V gene are KGHDR and SFDVKD. The ends were cut back, 1 base at V and 2 bases at J, with 5 bases in the middle. CDR3 in amino acids: CATSDFSTGANVLTF. The CDR3 DNA sequence: TGTGCCACCAGTGATTTTTCAACTGGGGCCAACGTCCTGACTTTC.

The chain recombines TRBV19 with TRBJ1-2; TRBD1 agrees at 7 bases. The CDR3 has 15 residues. With 9 bases clipped from V and 4 bases from J, the junction kept 14 bases outside the gene matches. CDR1 LNHDA and CDR2 SQIVND come from the germline V gene (reference sequence). CDR3 protein: CASKGQDNPGYGYTF. The CDR3 bases are TGTGCCAGCAAAGGACAGGATAACCCCGGCTATGGCTACACCTTC.

The chain employs TRBV6-1 and TRBJ2-2; D is unresolved. The CDR3 is 13 residues long. Between the trimmed V and J ends, which lost 4 bases and 7 bases, there was a span of 10 bases. Per germline, CDR1 MNHNS and CDR2 SASEGT. CDR3 sequence reads: CASSVRVGGELFF. CDR3 DNA sequence: TGTGCCAGCAGTGTAAGGGTAGGCGGGGAGCTGTTTTTT.

The J gene is TRBJ2-7, the V gene TRBV30, with 8 bases identical to TRBD1. This CDR3 has 17 residues. Losses at the gene ends were 0 bases for V and 1 base for J; bases not matched to a gene: 11. CDR1 GTSNPN and CDR2 SVGIG come from the germline V gene (reference sequence). CDR3 coding DNA: TGTGCCTGGAGTGTAGTCCCGACAGGGGTGGGATCCTACGAGCAGTACTTC. Its translation: CAWSVVPTGVGSYEQYF.

The table lists this clonotype with a count of one. The chain employs TRBV29-1 and TRBJ2-5; D unresolved. The germline CDR1 and CDR2 sequences are SQVTM and ANQGSEA. The length of the CDR3 is 13 residues. V lost 7 bases to trimming and J lost 4 bases, with 16 bases between them. CDR3 coding DNA: TGCAGCGAAACGACCAATTCGGGAGAGACCCAGTACTTC. It codes for CSETTNSGETQYF.

V gene TRBV11-3 combines with J gene TRBJ2-1, with 9 bases matching TRBD1. The CDR3 length is 19 residues. V lost 8 bases to trimming and J lost 4 bases; unmatched junction nucleotides: 21. From germline, CDR1 is SGHNT and CDR2 YENEEA. In DNA form, the CDR3 reads TGTGCCAGCCGATTCGGGACAGGGCAGAGCCGGTCACTTTACAATGAGCAGTTCTTC. It translates to CASRFGTGQSRSLYNEQFF.

This chain links TRBV4-2 with TRBJ1-2; D remains unclear. The CDR3 is made up of 17 amino acids. V lost 1 base, J lost 3 bases, and 18 bases lay in between. Germline loops: CDR1 LGHNA, CDR2 YNFKEQ. CDR3 nucleotides: TGTGCCAGCAGCCAAGTTACACGGACGGACCTTGACTATGGCTACACCTTC. This gives the protein CASSQVTRTDLDYGYTF.

This clonotype occurred once. This chain connects TRBV5-1 to TRBJ2-2, with 10 bases matching TRBD2. V lost 3 bases and J lost 7; bases outside the gene matches: 12. The CDR3 is 17 amino acids. Per the germline V gene, CDR1 is SGHRS and CDR2 is YFSETQ. The CDR3 nucleotides read TGCGCCAGCAGCTCACGTTCAGCGGGAGGGCCTATCGGGGAGCTGTTTTTT. The encoded protein is CASSSRSAGGPIGELFF.

The chain recombines TRBV23-1 with TRBJ2-5; perhaps TRBD1 as D (6 bases). TRBV23-1 is an open reading frame whose function is uncertain. This CDR3 contains 12 residues. Between the trimmed V and J ends, which lost 10 bases and 2 bases, there was a span of 11 bases. CDR3 sequence reads: CATPGQQETQYF. In DNA form, the CDR3 reads TGCGCCACCCCGGGACAACAAGAGACCCAGTACTTC.

This sequence joins TRBV20-1 and TRBJ2-1; 8 positions agree with TRBD2. The CDR3 is 13 residues long. Germline CDR1 is DFQATT and CDR2 is SNEGSKA (reference sequence). CDR3 nucleotide sequence: TGCAGCCGGTCGAGCGGGAGTTACAATGAGCAGTTCTTC. Protein product: CSRSSGSYNEQFF.

The chain combines TRBV5-1 with TRBJ2-2; D unresolved. The CDR3 runs 13 residues. Germline V gene data show CDR1 as SGHRS and CDR2 as YFSETQ. Trimming stripped 6 bases from V and 4 bases from J, with 10 bases between. In nucleotides, the CDR3 is TGCGCCAGCACGGGCACCTCCACCGGGGAGCTGTTTTTT. This sequence encodes CASTGTSTGELFF.

V and J are TRBV4-1 and TRBJ2-7, with 13 nucleotides matching TRBD2. The CDR3 runs to 16 residues. Germline-derived CDR1 and CDR2 are MGHRA and YSYEKL. V dropped 4 bases and J dropped 4; count of bases not matched to a gene: 7. In DNA form, the CDR3 reads TGCGCCAGCAGCCGAGGGGGGACTAGCGGGATTTACGAGCAGTACTTC. Amino acids: CASSRGGTSGIYEQYF.

V is TRBV7-8 and J is TRBJ1-6; 8 nucleotides match TRBD1. CDR1 is SGHVS, CDR2 FQNEAQ, per germline. The CDR3 has 17 amino acids. Germline trimming cut 3 bases from V and 10 bases from J; bases unmatched to any gene: 14. CDR3 bases: TGTGCCAGCAGCTTGACTATAGGGACAGGATCTAGATCACCCCTCCACTTT. It translates to CASSLTIGTGSRSPLHF.

This chain connects TRBV7-2 to TRBJ1-2; 9 nucleotides match TRBD1. Per germline, CDR1 SGHTA and CDR2 FQGNSA. The CDR3 has 14 residues. With 6 bases clipped from V and 7 bases from J, the junction kept 9 bases outside the gene matches. The CDR3: CASRFGTGTAGYTF. CDR3 sequence (DNA): TGTGCCAGCAGGTTTGGGACAGGGACGGCTGGCTACACCTTC.

CDR3 region: CAISESSDEQFF. The CDR3, as DNA: TGTGCCATCAGTGAGTCTAGTGATGAGCAGTTCTTC. This rearrangement joins TRBV10-3 to TRBJ2-1, with D unclear. Germline V CDR1 and CDR2: ENHRY, SYGVKD. The CDR3 is 12 residues long. Trimming took off 0 bases at V and 8 bases at J, with 5 bases between the two ends.

This clonotype appeared once. This rearrangement joins TRBV29-1 to TRBJ2-3; 7 bases line up with TRBD1. The CDR3 length is 15 residues. Germline V gene sequence: CDR1 SQVTM, CDR2 ANQGSEA. J gave up 3 bases and V 4 bases, and 10 bases lay outside the gene matches. CDR3 loop: CSVASDRVRTDTQYF. In DNA, the CDR3 is TGCAGCGTTGCCTCTGACAGGGTGAGGACAGATACGCAGTATTTT.

The genes are TRBV4-3 and TRBJ1-2; D unresolved. This CDR3 has 14 amino acids. In germline, CDR1 is LGHNA, CDR2 YSLEER. V lost 3 bases and J 8 bases, leaving 16 bases between the germline ends. The DNA of the CDR3 is TGCGCCAGCAGCCACAGTACCCAGAGGGCCGGCTACACCTTC. It specifies CASSHSTQRAGYTF.

V gene TRBV7-9 combines with J gene TRBJ2-3; D call uncertain. The germline V gene has CDR1 SEHNR and CDR2 FQNEAQ (reference sequence). The CDR3 length is 13 residues. V lost 7 bases, J lost 2 bases, and 10 bases lay in between. This chain's CDR3 is CASKNLNTDTQYF. CDR3 DNA: TGTGCCAGCAAGAACCTAAACACAGATACGCAGTATTTT. Full variable domain (outside the CDR3, taken from reference TRBV7-9 and TRBJ2-3): DTGVSQNPRHKITKRGQNVTFRCDPISEHNRLYWYRQTLGQGPEFLTYFQNEAQLEKSRLLSDRFSAERPKGSFSTLEIQRTEQGDSAMYLCASKNLNTDTQYFGPGTRLTVL.

The chain joins TRBV19 to TRBJ1-4; D remains ambiguous. The CDR3 is made up of 15 amino acids. V gave up 3 bases and J gave up 0 bases, with 8 bases separating them. Germline lookup yields CDR1 LNHDA and CDR2 SQIVND (reference sequence). The CDR3 bases are TGTGCCAGTAGTATCTCGAGTTCAACTAATGAAAAACTGTTTTTT. Translation gives CASSISSSTNEKLFF.

The chain couples TRBV29-1 to TRBJ2-3; 8 nucleotides match TRBD2. The CDR3 has 14 residues. The germline CDR1 and CDR2 sequences are SQVTM and ANQGSEA. CDR3 sequence: CTYGSGGVTDTQYF. DNA for the CDR3: TGCACCTACGGCAGCGGGGGAGTCACAGATACGCAGTATTTT.

This clonotype occurred once. This chain uses TRBV3-1 with TRBJ1-2; no reliable D call. Germline CDR1 LGHDT, CDR2 YNNKEL (reference sequence). Trimming shortened V by 0 bases and J by 4 bases, and 6 bases separated the two germline ends. The CDR3 has 13 residues. CDR3 sequence: CASSQDWGYGYTF. As DNA, the CDR3 is TGTGCCAGCAGCCAAGATTGGGGCTATGGCTACACCTTC.

The chain employs TRBV7-2 and TRBJ2-7, with 12 bases aligning to TRBD1. Germline trimming cut 2 bases from V and 6 bases from J; bases unmatched to any gene: 8. The germline V gene encodes CDR1 SGHTA and CDR2 FQGNSA. The CDR3 length is 16 residues. The CDR3 loop is CASSLQAGTGGGEQYF. CDR3 DNA: TGTGCCAGCAGCTTACAGGCGGGGACAGGGGGCGGCGAGCAGTACTTC.

This chain joins TRBV11-3 and TRBJ2-7; 10 bases match TRBD2. The V gene's germline CDR1 is SGHNT and CDR2 YENEEA. V gave up 3 bases and J gave up 1 base; unmatched junction bases: 9. The CDR3 runs 17 residues. CDR3 DNA sequence: TGTGCCAGCAGCTTCCCAAGGACTAGCGGATATTCCTACGAGCAGTACTTC. Protein sequence: CASSFPRTSGYSYEQYF.

This clonotype came up once. The chain combines TRBV19 with TRBJ1-5, with D tentatively TRBD1 (5 bases). Germline V gives CDR1 LNHDA, CDR2 SQIVND (reference sequence). Trimming removed 1 base from V and 2 bases from J, with 9 bases in between. The CDR3 totals 15 residues. CDR3 protein: CASSIGTGGNQPQHF. Written as DNA, the CDR3 is TGTGCCAGTAGTATAGGTACAGGCGGCAATCAGCCCCAGCATTTT.

This chain links TRBV6-1 with TRBJ2-4, with D uncertain. Trimming removed 6 bases from V and 1 base from J, with 7 bases in between. Germline assignment: CDR1 MNHNS and CDR2 SASEGT. The CDR3 is made up of 13 amino acids. Here the CDR3 reads CASRASAKNIQYF. In DNA, the CDR3 is TGTGCCAGCAGAGCTAGTGCCAAAAACATTCAGTACTTC.